This T cell receptor beta chain is drawn from a study of shared clonotypes between healthy human individuals. Regarding this clone: Its target is unknown.

The length of the CDR3 is 16 residues. The V and J ends lost 0 bases and 0 bases, in that order; junction bases with no gene match: 5. Germline assignment: CDR1 WSHSY and CDR2 SAAADI. General study results and limits: Though the depth was large, rarefaction showed that sorted-subset sequencing was incomplete. Limitation of the genetic and exposure-history diversity represented came from the few donors. A few donors had 4% to 5% of their naive CD4 clonotypes in common.

Some clones are missing from TCRdb's copy, which holds only in-frame ones; the method was immunoSEQ multiplex PCR. Here the sample spans around 550,000 clones, around 96% being singletons. This TCR was recovered from a woman aged 25 to 39 in good health. The sequencing sample was made of naive CD4+ T cells sorted from blood. Subset defined: CD45RA+ positively selected. V is TRBV10-2 and J is TRBJ2-7, with TRBD2 matching 7 bases. The CDR3 loop is CASSESPSGRSYEQYF. The CDR3 DNA sequence: TGCGCCAGCAGTGAGTCGCCTAGCGGACGCTCCTACGAGCAGTACTTC.